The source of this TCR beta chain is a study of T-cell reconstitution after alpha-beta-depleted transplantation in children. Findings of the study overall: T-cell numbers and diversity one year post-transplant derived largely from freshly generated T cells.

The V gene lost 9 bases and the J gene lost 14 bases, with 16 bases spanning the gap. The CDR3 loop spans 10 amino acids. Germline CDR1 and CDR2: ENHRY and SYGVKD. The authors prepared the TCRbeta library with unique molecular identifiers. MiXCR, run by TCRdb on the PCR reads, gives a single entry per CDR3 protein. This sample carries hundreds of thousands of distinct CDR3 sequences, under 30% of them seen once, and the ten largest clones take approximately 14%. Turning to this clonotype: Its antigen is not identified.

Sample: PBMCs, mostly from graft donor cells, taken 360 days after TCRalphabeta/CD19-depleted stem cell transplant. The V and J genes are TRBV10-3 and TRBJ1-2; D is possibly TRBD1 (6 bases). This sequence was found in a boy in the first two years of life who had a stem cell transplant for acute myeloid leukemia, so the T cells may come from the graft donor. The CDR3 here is CAMSGGQRTF. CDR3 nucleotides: TGTGCCATGAGCGGGGGACAAAGGACCTTC.